The entry that follows covers one T cell receptor beta chain sequence. Assay used: immunoSEQ multiplex PCR; TCRdb lists only in-frame clones, some missing. The sample includes 200,000 to 250,000 clones, over 75% of them seen just once. This specimen belongs to a study of blood T cell repertoires in COVID-19. Each participant's cohort was designated according to participant-reported clinical history. This CDR3 region has 13 residues. The V end lost 7 bases, the J end lost 0 bases, and 10 bases lay between the germline ends. This receptor was obtained from a woman in her 30s who had been exposed to COVID-19. The sample comprised PBMCs or T cells enriched from blood (not recorded which). The gene calls are TRBV12-3 or TRBV12-4 and TRBJ2-7; D is unclear. This CDR3 reads CASTTSSSYEQYF. In DNA, the CDR3 is TGTGCCAGCACCACTTCATCCTCCTACGAGCAGTACTTC.